The 6 T cell receptor beta chains below come from one sample, sequenced in a study of Ad26.COV2.S vaccination and SARS-CoV-2 variants. Sample treatment: 15 to 20 received Ad26.COV2.S at low or high dose, single or two shots; several received placebo; per-sample allocation not given. Sampling occurred on day 63 after the first vaccine or placebo injection. Method: immunoSEQ multiplex PCR; TCRdb's copy keeps in-frame clones and lacks some. The sample holds about 350,000 clones, approximately 86% seen once. The material sequenced was peripheral blood, taken in a trial of Ad26.COV2.S vaccine versus placebo. The receptors were sampled from a person aged 18-60 years who received the Ad26.COV2.S COVID-19 vaccine or a placebo.

The chain couples TRBV25-1 to TRBJ2-5; 7 bases are a match to TRBD2. Per the germline V gene, CDR1 is MGHDK and CDR2 is SYGVNS. Trimming cost V 8 bases and J 0 bases; bases outside gene matches: 6. The CDR3 is made up of 14 amino acids. The CDR3 DNA reads as TGTGCCAGCGGAGCGGGACCGTACCAAGAGACCCAGTACTTC. Translating gives CASGAGPYQETQYF.

The CDR3 nucleotides read TGTGCCACCAGCAGAGATTATAATTCACCCCTCCACTTT. It codes for CATSRDYNSPLHF. The J gene is TRBJ1-6, the V gene TRBV15; D ambiguous. In germline, CDR1 is LNHNV, CDR2 YYDKDF (reference sequence). The CDR3 is 13 amino acids. Deletions cut 0 bases from V and 4 bases from J, with 1 base between.

This clone was seen just once. The V and J genes are TRBV6-6 and TRBJ1-1, with TRBD1 matching 9 bases. The CDR3 extends over 16 amino acids. With 2 bases clipped from V and 4 bases from J, the junction kept 8 bases outside the gene matches. Germline V lookup: CDR1 MNHNY, CDR2 SVGAGI (reference sequence). CDR3: CASSYPGQGLGTEAFF. CDR3 coding DNA: TGTGCCAGCAGTTACCCGGGACAGGGTCTAGGCACTGAAGCTTTCTTT.

The chain is built from TRBV6-2 or TRBV6-3 and TRBJ1-5; D gene unclear. Trimming stripped 5 bases from V and 3 bases from J, with 8 bases between. The CDR3 runs to 13 residues. Germline-derived CDR1 and CDR2 are MNHEY and SVGEGT. Here the CDR3 DNA reads TGTGCCAGCAGTGGTTACTACAATCAGCCCCAGCATTTT. Amino acids: CASSGYYNQPQHF.

The chain is built from TRBV5-1 and TRBJ1-6; D may be TRBD1 (5 bases). Trimming pared 0 bases from V and 10 bases from J, leaving 11 bases between. The CDR3 length is 14 residues. Germline assignment: CDR1 SGHRS and CDR2 YFSETQ. CDR3 DNA: TGCGCCAGCAGCTTGGGGGACCTCCGATCACCCCTCCACTTT. It codes for CASSLGDLRSPLHF.

The chain joins TRBV21-1 to TRBJ1-5; the table's D call of TRBD1 was not tested on the DNA. TRBV21-1 is a pseudogene locus. The CDR3 has 13 residues. CDR3 bases: TGTGCCAGCAGCAAAGACAAGGGGCAGCCCCAGCATTTT. Protein: CASSKDKGQPQHF.